The rows below give T cell receptor beta chains drawn from one sample of a study of T cells in Graves' hyperthyroidism and ophthalmopathy. In TCRdb, the multiplex PCR reads were re-called with MiXCR into one record per CDR3 protein. The sample includes around 450,000 distinct CDR3 sequences, roughly 14% seen only once; the top ten take about 14%. Sequencing was performed on blood. These receptors all stem from a woman aged 18-29 years with Graves' hyperthyroidism. Each CDR3 is given with its conserved first and last residue. D genes are given only for firm matches. Clone size is shown for a subset of rows, as once, few, many or a class of expanded clone.

j_gene | v_gene | d_gene | abundance | CDR3aa | CDR3nt
TRBJ2-7 | TRBV6-2/TRBV6-3 | TRBD1 | many | CASRPLGTDSYEQYF | TGTGCCAGCAGACCCTTGGGGACAGACTCCTACGAGCAGTACTTC
TRBJ2-1 | TRBV12-3/TRBV12-4 | . | . | CASSLVERHEQFF | TGTGCCAGCAGTTTGGTGGAAAGGCATGAGCAGTTCTTC
TRBJ2-1 | TRBV11-3 | TRBD2 | many | CASGTSGNEQFF | TGTGCCAGCGGGACTAGCGGCAATGAGCAGTTCTTC
TRBJ2-3 | TRBV28 | TRBD2 | . | CASSSPGARETDTQYF | TGTGCCAGCAGTTCCCCCGGAGCGCGGGAGACAGATACGCAGTATTTT
TRBJ1-3 | TRBV10-3 | . | once | CTITPGPPGNTIYF | TGTACCATCACACCAGGGCCTCCTGGAAACACCATATATTTT
TRBJ1-1 | TRBV4-2 | TRBD1 | many | CASSHGQENTEAFF | TGTGCCAGCAGCCACGGACAGGAAAACACTGAAGCTTTCTTT
TRBJ2-5 | TRBV20-1 | . | . | CSARSPYQETQYF | TGCAGTGCTAGATCCCCGTACCAAGAGACCCAGTACTTC
TRBJ2-7 | TRBV28 | . | many | CASSSQGGGGKYEQYF | TGTGCCAGCAGTTCCCAGGGGGGGGGGGGCAAGTACGAGCAGTACTTC
TRBJ2-7 | TRBV20-1 | TRBD2 | few | CSARDSTSGALEQYF | TGCAGTGCTAGAGATTCAACTAGCGGGGCCCTGGAGCAGTACTTC
TRBJ2-7 | TRBV13 | . | . | CASSLPRVGEQYF | TGTGCCAGCAGCTTACCCAGGGTCGGCGAGCAGTACTTC
TRBJ2-5 | TRBV15 | TRBD2 | many | CATQRGEETQYF | TGTGCCACCCAGCGGGGGGAAGAGACCCAGTACTTC
TRBJ2-1 | TRBV4-2 | TRBD2 | . | CASSQDFAGGAYNEQFF | TGTGCCAGCAGCCAAGATTTTGCGGGAGGAGCCTACAATGAGCAGTTCTTC
TRBJ2-7 | TRBV13 | TRBD1 | . | CVSSLGTGGIEQYF | TGTGTCAGCAGCTTGGGGACAGGGGGCATAGAGCAGTACTTC
TRBJ2-1 | TRBV28 | . | many | CASSHRLVGLDNEQFF | TGTGCCAGCAGTCACCGACTCGTCGGGTTGGACAATGAGCAGTTCTTC
TRBJ1-1 | TRBV6-5 | . | many | CASSYGTKNTEAFF | TGTGCCAGCAGTTACGGGACAAAGAACACTGAAGCTTTCTTT
TRBJ1-3 | TRBV19 | . | few | CASSSSAAGNTIYF | TGTGCCAGTAGTTCGTCAGCAGCTGGAAACACCATATATTTT
TRBJ2-7 | TRBV20-1 | TRBD1 | many | CSARDPGTGIYEQYF | TGCAGTGCTAGAGATCCGGGGACAGGTATCTACGAGCAGTACTTC
TRBJ1-2 | TRBV4-1 | . | . | CASSHSHPGNYGYTF | TGCGCCAGCAGCCATTCCCATCCGGGGAACTATGGCTACACCTTC
TRBJ2-5 | TRBV2 | . | many | CASSETRETQYF | TGTGCCAGCAGTGAGACCAGAGAGACCCAGTACTTC
TRBJ2-3 | TRBV12-3/TRBV12-4 | . | . | CASSLGTKGADTQYF | TGTGCCAGCAGTTTGGGTACCAAAGGGGCGGATACGCAGTATTTT
TRBJ2-7 | TRBV6-6 | TRBD1 | many | CASSYSTGTGYYEQYF | TGTGCCAGCAGTTACTCCACCGGGACAGGGTACTACGAGCAGTACTTC
TRBJ2-7 | TRBV7-9 | . | few | CASSSFKLRSSYEQYF | TGTGCCAGCAGCTCCTTTAAACTCAGGAGCTCCTACGAGCAGTACTTC
TRBJ1-5 | TRBV19 | TRBD1 | once | CACSMTGDNQPQHF | TGTGCCTGTAGTATGACAGGGGACAATCAGCCCCAGCATTTT